This entry lists 28 T cell receptor beta chains sequenced from one sample in a study of patients and donors after allogeneic stem cell transplantation (dated by TCRdb to 2018 to 2020). Libraries were made using RT-PCR. TCRdb lists the instrument as NextSeq 550. Starting from the raw public reads, TCRdb applied fastp trimming at Q25, assembled clones with MiXCR and retained in-frame beta chains. Records with the same CDR3 protein are collapsed into one entry carrying the most frequent genes and DNA. In all, the sample holds 920,000 or so distinct CDR3 sequences, and about a sixth of those were seen once. The top ten constitute around 5.5% of the sample. The sample was blood, either unsorted or a sorted T cell fraction (not recorded which). Receptors were obtained from a human donor who was either an allogeneic HSCT recipient or a stem cell or donor lymphocyte infusion donor (not recorded which). It is not recorded whose cells these are; they may come from a transplant donor.

There are a few counts of this clonotype. The genes are TRBV7-9 and TRBJ2-3; 7 positions match TRBD2. CDR3 size: 10 residues. From germline, CDR1 is SEHNR and CDR2 FQNEAQ (reference sequence). V was clipped by 5 bases and J by 10 bases; unmatched bases: 0. The CDR3 loop is CASSREAQYF. The CDR3 bases are TGTGCCAGCAGCCGGGAGGCGCAGTATTTT.

The chain recombines TRBV2 with TRBJ1-5; D uncertain. Trimming cost V 7 bases and J 3 bases, with 19 bases left between them. CDR3 length: 16 residues. Germline V CDR1 and CDR2: SNHLY, FYNNEI. Here the CDR3 reads CASTRRVSSPNQPQHF. CDR3 in DNA: TGTGCCAGCACCCGAAGGGTTTCTTCTCCCAATCAGCCCCAGCATTTT.

This clonotype appeared a few times. V usage is TRBV6-6 and J usage is TRBJ1-6; D may be TRBD1 (5 bases). Trimming shortened V by 6 bases and J by 9 bases, and 12 bases separated the two germline ends. This CDR3 contains 13 residues. Germline V gene data show CDR1 as MNHNY and CDR2 as SVGAGI (reference sequence). The CDR3 region has the DNA TGTGCCAGCAGGGGGGACTTGGGTTCACCCCTCCACTTT. It codes for CASRGDLGSPLHF.

The gene calls are TRBV6-1 and TRBJ2-3, with 7 bases aligning to TRBD1. The CDR3 has 15 amino acids. Germline V gene sequence: CDR1 MNHNS, CDR2 SASEGT. Trimming took 2 bases from V and 4 from J; bases not matched to a gene: 6. The CDR3 loop reads CASSEIGQAADTQYF. The CDR3 DNA follows: TGTGCCAGCAGTGAAATCGGACAGGCAGCAGATACGCAGTATTTT.

J is TRBJ1-4 and V is TRBV2, with D perhaps TRBD1 (5 bases). Germline CDR1 reads SNHLY; CDR2 reads FYNNEI. The CDR3 totals 13 residues. V lost 1 base and J lost 10, with 10 bases in between. CDR3 coding DNA: TGTGCCAGCAGTGAAGTGGGGGATATAAAACTGTTTTTT. Translating gives CASSEVGDIKLFF.

This chain links TRBV7-9 with TRBJ1-6; the D gene is possibly TRBD1 (6 bases). Germline V CDR1 and CDR2: SEHNR, FQNEAQ (reference sequence). Trimming left V 5 bases short and J 7 bases short, with 18 bases between. The CDR3 is 16 residues long. The CDR3 region is CASSPQGRRGNSPLHF. DNA of the CDR3: TGTGCCAGCAGCCCACAGGGAAGAAGGGGGAATTCACCCCTCCACTTT.

This sequence joins TRBV6-2 or TRBV6-3 and TRBJ1-1; 7 bases fit TRBD1. The germline V gene has CDR1 MNHEY and CDR2 SVGEGT. V was clipped by 2 bases and J by 0 bases; unmatched bases: 6. The CDR3 covers 16 residues. The CDR3 DNA is TGTGCCAGCAGTTACGAAGGGGACAGAATGAACACTGAAGCTTTCTTT. Residues: CASSYEGDRMNTEAFF.

The DNA for the CDR3 is TGCAGTGCTAGAGATGGGCGCAGGGGCGCCTATGGCTACACCTTC. Protein: CSARDGRRGAYGYTF. The chain combines TRBV20-1 with TRBJ1-2, with a weak D call TRBD1 (6 bases). From germline, CDR1 is DFQATT and CDR2 SNEGSKA (reference sequence). Deletions cut 0 bases from V and 4 bases from J, with 15 bases between. CDR3 length: 15 amino acids.

This clonotype was counted only a few times. CDR3 amino acids: CASSTNPGPRYEQYF. The CDR3 region has the DNA TGTGCCAGCTCAACGAATCCGGGGCCCCGCTACGAGCAGTACTTC. The V gene is TRBV18, the J gene TRBJ2-7, with D possibly being TRBD1 or TRBD2 (5 bases each). The ends were cut back, 5 bases at V and 3 bases at J, with 17 bases in the middle. Per germline, CDR1 KGHSH and CDR2 LQKENI. The CDR3 sequence is 15 residues long.

This clonotype showed up just a few times. The V gene is TRBV20-1, the J gene TRBJ2-4; tentatively, D is TRBD2 (6 bases). Germline CDR1 reads DFQATT; CDR2 reads SNEGSKA (reference sequence). Trimming took off 5 bases at V and 2 bases at J, with 16 bases between the two ends. This CDR3 has 15 residues. CDR3: CSAALAGLSKNIQYF. In DNA, the CDR3 is TGCAGTGCTGCCCTCGCGGGGCTATCCAAAAACATTCAGTACTTC.

The rearrangement links TRBV7-9 to TRBJ2-1; possibly TRBD2 for D (6 bases). This CDR3 is built from 15 residues. The V end lost 7 bases, the J end lost 3 bases, and 16 bases lay between the germline ends. Germline values: CDR1 SEHNR, CDR2 FQNEAQ (reference sequence). As DNA, the CDR3 is TGTGCCAGCACCTGGAAGGGCGGGGACTACAATGAGCAGTTCTTC. This gives the protein CASTWKGGDYNEQFF.

The chain joins TRBV12-3 or TRBV12-4 to TRBJ2-5, with TRBD2 matching 12 bases. The trim removed 6 bases at V and 4 bases at J, leaving 6 bases unmatched. The CDR3 totals 15 residues. The CDR3 loop reads CASRYLAGGAETQYF. CDR3 DNA: TGTGCCAGCAGATATCTAGCGGGAGGGGCAGAGACCCAGTACTTC.

The V and J genes are TRBV27 and TRBJ1-1; no definite D call. V was cut by 3 bases and J by 5 bases, with 13 bases left in between. Germline CDR1 is MNHEY and CDR2 is SMNVEV (reference sequence). The length of the CDR3 is 14 residues. The CDR3 nucleotides read TGTGCCAGCAGTTTTGAGGTTGACTCGACTGAAGCTTTCTTT. This gives the protein CASSFEVDSTEAFF.

This clonotype was picked up a small number of times. The V gene is TRBV4-2, the J gene TRBJ1-1; D uncertain. The CDR3 has 14 residues. Trimming removed 6 bases from V and 0 bases from J, with 11 bases in between. Germline assignment: CDR1 LGHNA and CDR2 YNFKEQ. The CDR3 reads CASRQRELNTEAFF. Here the CDR3 DNA reads TGTGCCAGCAGGCAGAGGGAACTGAACACTGAAGCTTTCTTT.

The chain links TRBV20-1 to TRBJ1-5, with D perhaps matching TRBD1 (6 bases). This CDR3 has 11 amino acids. In germline, CDR1 is DFQATT, CDR2 SNEGSKA (reference sequence). V was trimmed by 6 bases and J by 10 bases, leaving 13 bases between them. In DNA form, the CDR3 reads TGCAGTGCCGACAGGCGCGGCCCCCAGCATTTT. Its translation is CSADRRGPQHF.

The sample holds a few counts of this clonotype. J is TRBJ1-1 and V is TRBV7-3; 8 bases agree with TRBD1. This CDR3 contains 19 residues. Germline V gives CDR1 SGHTA, CDR2 FQGTGA. The V segment lost 5 bases and the J segment 1 base; nucleotides outside the gene matches: 18. The CDR3 DNA reads TGTGCCAGCAGCCCTAAACCGGGACAGGAAACGATGCAGAACACTGAAGCTTTCTTT. Its translation is CASSPKPGQETMQNTEAFF.

The V and J genes are TRBV7-8 and TRBJ2-1, with 8 bases lining up with TRBD2. CDR1 and CDR2 from the germline V gene are SGHVS and FQNEAQ. CDR3 size: 15 residues. V lost 7 bases, J lost 3 bases, and 8 bases stayed unmatched. CDR3 loop: CASTLREGFYNEQFF. In DNA, the CDR3 is TGTGCCAGCACCCTACGGGAGGGTTTCTACAATGAGCAGTTCTTC. The full variable domain, its missing parts supplied by reference TRBV7-8 and TRBJ2-1, is GAGVSQSPRYKVAKRGQDVALRCDPISGHVSLFWYQQALGQGPEFLTYFQNEAQLDKSGLPSDRFFAERPEGSVSTLKIQRTQQEDSAVYLCASTLREGFYNEQFFGPGTRLTVL.

This clonotype was seen a few times. The chain carries TRBV5-1 and TRBJ2-1; D call uncertain. CDR1 and CDR2 (germline): SGHRS, YFSETQ. The CDR3 length is 16 residues. Trimming cost V 4 bases and J 0 bases, with 14 bases left between them. The CDR3 region has the DNA TGCGCCAGCAGCGTGGGTTGGGATAGCTCCTACAATGAGCAGTTCTTC. Protein product: CASSVGWDSSYNEQFF.

The chain carries TRBV15 and TRBJ2-7, with 7 bases that match TRBD1. The trim removed 1 base at V and 5 bases at J, leaving 8 bases unmatched. CDR1 is LNHNV, CDR2 YYDKDF, per germline (reference sequence). The CDR3 has 15 amino acids. CDR3 amino acids: CATSRATGITHEQYF. CDR3 nucleotides: TGTGCCACCAGCAGAGCGACAGGGATAACCCACGAGCAGTACTTC.

Only a few counts were recorded for this clonotype. The chain links TRBV5-5 to TRBJ2-3; D is unresolved. Trimming took 4 bases from V and 4 from J, leaving 10 bases between them. CDR1 is SGHKS, CDR2 YYEKEE, per germline (reference sequence). The CDR3 sequence is 13 residues long. CDR3 amino acids: CASSPGSADTQYF. The CDR3 bases are TGTGCCAGCAGCCCCGGCTCCGCAGATACGCAGTATTTT.

V and J are TRBV6-5 and TRBJ2-7, with 7 positions matching TRBD2. CDR1 and CDR2 (germline): MNHEY, SVGAGI. The CDR3 has 12 residues. The V segment lost 3 bases and the J segment 6 bases; nucleotides outside the gene matches: 2. In DNA form, the CDR3 reads TGTGCCAGCAGTTATGCGGGAGCCGAGCAGTACTTC. The encoded protein is CASSYAGAEQYF.

The genes are TRBV10-3 and TRBJ1-5; D gene unclear. V was clipped by 2 bases and J by 3 bases, with 11 bases between them. The CDR3 extends over 15 amino acids. Germline values: CDR1 ENHRY, CDR2 SYGVKD. The CDR3 DNA follows: TGTGCCATCAGTGAGGTCAGCCCCCACAATCAGCCCCAGCATTTT. Protein: CAISEVSPHNQPQHF.

The CDR3 protein is CASSSLRGRREKLFF. The DNA of the CDR3 is TGTGCCAGCAGTTCCCTTCGAGGGCGAAGGGAAAAACTGTTTTTT. The chain carries TRBV28 and TRBJ1-4; D is uncertain. The length of the CDR3 is 15 residues. V lost 4 bases to trimming and J lost 8 bases, with 17 bases between them. The V gene's germline CDR1 is MDHEN and CDR2 SYDVKM.

The V and J genes are TRBV4-3 and TRBJ1-4; maybe TRBD1 (5 bases). Germline V lookup: CDR1 LGHNA, CDR2 YSLEER. Trimming stripped 1 base from V and 10 bases from J, with 7 bases between. CDR3 length: 12 amino acids. CDR3 loop: CASSQAGGKLFF. CDR3 sequence (DNA): TGCGCCAGCAGCCAAGCGGGGGGAAAACTGTTTTTT.

The rearrangement joins TRBV4-3 to TRBJ1-3; D ambiguous. From germline, CDR1 is LGHNA and CDR2 YSLEER. CDR3 length: 13 amino acids. V was pared by 0 bases and J by 6 bases, with 6 bases between. CDR3 amino acids: CASSQDQENTIYF. In DNA, the CDR3 is TGCGCCAGCAGCCAAGATCAGGAAAACACCATATATTTT.

The genes are TRBV2 and TRBJ2-2, with D possibly matching TRBD2 (5 bases). There are 15 residues in the CDR3. The germline V gene encodes CDR1 SNHLY and CDR2 FYNNEI. V was clipped by 3 bases and J by 3 bases, with 11 bases between them. The CDR3 nucleotides are TGTGCCAGCAGTGATACGGGATGGCACACCGGGGAGCTGTTTTTT. It specifies CASSDTGWHTGELFF.

This clonotype was found many times. The chain links TRBV12-3 or TRBV12-4 to TRBJ2-6, with TRBD2 matching 12 bases. V lost 5 bases, J lost 3 bases, and 5 bases stayed unmatched. The length of the CDR3 is 17 residues. CDR3: CASSALAGGLGANVLTF. The DNA for the CDR3 is TGTGCCAGCAGTGCTCTAGCGGGGGGGCTTGGGGCCAACGTCCTGACTTTC.

This clonotype was picked up a small number of times. The chain uses TRBV5-4 and TRBJ1-2; 7 positions agree with TRBD1. The V gene's germline CDR1 is SGHNT and CDR2 YYREEE (reference sequence). The junction had 5 bases not matched to a gene; V was cut back by 3 bases and J by 3 bases. This CDR3 region has 14 residues. CDR3 DNA: TGTGCCAGCAGCTATGGGACAGCTTACTATGGCTACACCTTC. Its protein is CASSYGTAYYGYTF.